The 17 T cell receptor beta chains below all came from one sample that was sequenced in a study of low-dose radiotherapy and immunotherapy resistance in tumors. Gene-specific TRAV and TRBV primers were used for first-strand cDNA, covering alpha and beta chains. With a constant-region primer and a V-primer adapter, TCRs were subjected to 20 PCR cycles of amplification. TCRdb redid the calling of the reads with MiXCR, one entry per CDR3 protein. The sample includes about 30,000 distinct CDR3 sequences, around 54% seen only once; the top ten take approximately 5.3%. Time point meaning: after trial treatment. Specified treatment: LDRT plus nivolumab, ipilimumab, low-dose cyclophosphamide and aspirin (RACIN trial). The sequencing here drew on PBMCs, taken after low-dose radiotherapy plus immunotherapy. The source of these receptors is a male donor with gallbladder cancer.

The chain is built from TRBV10-3 and TRBJ2-7, with D perhaps matching TRBD2 (6 bases). Germline CDR1 ENHRY, CDR2 SYGVKD. The length of the CDR3 is 16 residues. V lost 6 bases to trimming and J lost 4 bases, with 22 bases between them. The CDR3 sequence: CAIRPGVGDRGYEQYF. CDR3 coding DNA: TGTGCCATCAGGCCGGGAGTCGGGGATAGGGGTTACGAGCAGTACTTC.

The J gene is TRBJ2-2, the V gene TRBV5-1; 7 nucleotides agree with TRBD2. CDR1 and CDR2 from the germline V gene are SGHRS and YFSETQ. V shed 3 bases, J shed 8 bases, and the junction held 7 bases outside the gene matches. The CDR3 totals 14 residues. This CDR3 reads CASSSTLARGELFF. As DNA, the CDR3 is TGCGCCAGCAGCTCCACACTAGCGAGGGGGGAGCTGTTTTTT.

This clonotype was recorded many times. J is TRBJ1-1 and V is TRBV2, with a tentative D call TRBD1 (6 bases). Deletions cut 8 bases from V and 6 bases from J, with 10 bases between. The CDR3 spans 11 residues. Germline CDR1 is SNHLY and CDR2 is FYNNEI. The CDR3 sequence is CASGQGSEAFF. CDR3 in DNA: TGTGCCAGCGGGCAGGGGTCTGAAGCTTTCTTT.

This clonotype was recorded a few times. The rearrangement joins TRBV12-3 or TRBV12-4 to TRBJ2-1, with D perhaps matching TRBD1 (5 bases). This CDR3 spans 15 amino acids. Trimming cost V 5 bases and J 7 bases, with 18 bases left between them. In DNA form, the CDR3 reads TGTGCCAGCAGTGCGACCGGACAATTAAAAAATGAGCAGTTCTTC. Translating it yields CASSATGQLKNEQFF.

This clonotype is medium-sized within its sample. Compared with germline, one end of the junction differs, possibly owing to a read error. The chain combines TRBV7-9 with TRBJ1-6; D uncertain. CDR3 length: 15 residues. Per germline, CDR1 SEHNR and CDR2 FQNEAQ (reference sequence). This CDR3 reads CASSLDRFPNSPLHF. In DNA form, the CDR3 reads TGCGCCAGCAGCTTGGACCGGTTTCCCAATTCACCCCTCCACTTT.

This clonotype is medium-sized within its sample. This rearrangement joins TRBV28 to TRBJ2-3; D assignment may be TRBD1 or TRBD2 (5 bases each). Germline V gene sequence: CDR1 MDHEN, CDR2 SYDVKM. Trimming stripped 3 bases from V and 5 bases from J, with 9 bases between. CDR3 length equals 13 residues. The CDR3, as DNA: TGTGCCAGCAGTTTGGGGACGGGAGATACGCAGTATTTT. This sequence encodes CASSLGTGDTQYF.

This clonotype is medium-sized (0.01 to 0.1%) within its sample. The chain carries TRBV12-3 or TRBV12-4 and TRBJ1-4, with unresolved D. V gave up 5 bases and J gave up 7 bases, with 29 bases separating them. The length of the CDR3 is 19 residues. Here the CDR3 DNA reads TGTGCCAGCAGTCCCGCCCCAATTGGGGTGCGGGTTTTCCCTGAAAAACTGTTTTTT. Its protein product is CASSPAPIGVRVFPEKLFF.

This clonotype has at least ten counts. The CDR3 nucleotides are TGTGCCAGCTCAGGGACTAGCGTGGAGACCCAGTACTTC. It encodes CASSGTSVETQYF. This chain connects TRBV18 to TRBJ2-5; 10 nucleotides agree with TRBD2. The CDR3 has 13 amino acids. J lost 5 bases, V lost 5 bases, and 2 bases had no gene match. Germline lookup yields CDR1 KGHSH and CDR2 LQKENI.

V and J are TRBV7-9 and TRBJ1-3; D perhaps matches TRBD1 (6 bases). CDR1 and CDR2 from the germline V gene are SEHNR and FQNEAQ (reference sequence). This CDR3 region has 15 residues. V lost 4 bases and J 4 bases, leaving 14 bases between the germline ends. CDR3 DNA: TGTGCCAGCAGCTCGGACAGCCCGGGGGGAAACACCATATATTTT. It translates to CASSSDSPGGNTIYF.

This clonotype has a single count. One junction end disagrees with the germline gene, perhaps due to a read error. The V gene is TRBV10-3, the J gene TRBJ2-2; 10 bases match TRBD2. Germline-derived CDR1 and CDR2 are ENHRY and SYGVKD. This CDR3 spans 15 amino acids. The CDR3 here is CAISTSGKNNGELFF. CDR3 in DNA: TGTGCCATCAGTACTAGCGGGAAGAACAACGGGGAGCTGTTTTTT.

This rearrangement joins TRBV29-1 to TRBJ1-5; no clear D. V lost 5 bases and J 2 bases, leaving 7 bases between the germline ends. This CDR3 comprises 12 residues. Germline V lookup: CDR1 SQVTM, CDR2 ANQGSEA. DNA for the CDR3: TGCAGCGTTCTAGATGGCAATCAGCCCCAGCATTTT. Its protein product is CSVLDGNQPQHF.

In its sample, this clonotype is medium-sized. This chain links TRBV5-6 with TRBJ1-2, with no clear D. Germline CDR1 is SGHDT and CDR2 is YYEEEE. Deletions cut 3 bases from V and 3 bases from J, with 9 bases between. The CDR3 totals 13 residues. The CDR3 is CASSSQAHYGYTF. The CDR3 nucleotides read TGTGCCAGCAGCTCCCAGGCCCACTATGGCTACACCTTC.

This clonotype came up once. The chain joins TRBV6-6 to TRBJ2-1, with D perhaps being TRBD1 or TRBD2 (5 bases each). Trimming cost V 4 bases and J 3 bases, with 16 bases left between them. The CDR3 has 16 residues. Germline V gives CDR1 MNHNY, CDR2 SVGAGI (reference sequence). The CDR3 loop is CASSSIQGGSYNEQFF. The CDR3 nucleotides are TGTGCCAGCAGTTCCATCCAGGGTGGGAGCTACAATGAGCAGTTCTTC.

The CDR3 here is CASTGGLANYGYTF. Written as DNA, the CDR3 is TGTGCCAGCACGGGGGGATTAGCTAACTATGGCTACACCTTC. The gene calls are TRBV6-6 and TRBJ1-2; D perhaps matches TRBD1 (5 bases). Germline CDR1 is MNHNY and CDR2 is SVGAGI (reference sequence). There are 14 residues in the CDR3. Deletions cut 7 bases from V and 0 bases from J, with 12 bases between.

This clonotype came up many times. V usage is TRBV3-1 and J usage is TRBJ2-7, with TRBD2 matching 9 bases. The CDR3 sequence is 15 residues long. The V segment lost 2 bases and the J segment 3 bases; nucleotides outside the gene matches: 5. Germline CDR1 reads LGHDT; CDR2 reads YNNKEL (reference sequence). The CDR3 protein is CASSQIAGVGYEQYF. CDR3 DNA: TGTGCCAGCAGCCAAATAGCGGGAGTCGGCTACGAGCAGTACTTC.

This clonotype has more than one count but fewer than ten. The DNA is omitted, as the CDR3 cannot be located on it reliably, and the CDR3 follows TCRdb's listing. CDR3 amino acids: CAISEKGGTGELFFF. This chain uses TRBV10-3 with TRBJ2-2; the table's D gene call, TRBD1, was not cross checked with the DNA. CDR1 is ENHRY, CDR2 SYGVKD, per germline. With termini counted, the CDR3 has 15 amino acids.

This clonotype came up many times. The J gene is TRBJ2-5, the V gene TRBV5-1; possibly TRBD1 for D (6 bases). Germline CDR1 reads SGHRS; CDR2 reads YFSETQ. This CDR3 has 12 amino acids. Trimming stripped 3 bases from V and 5 bases from J, with 8 bases between. DNA of the CDR3: TGCGCCAGCAGCTGGACAGTGGAGACCCAGTACTTC. Its protein is CASSWTVETQYF.